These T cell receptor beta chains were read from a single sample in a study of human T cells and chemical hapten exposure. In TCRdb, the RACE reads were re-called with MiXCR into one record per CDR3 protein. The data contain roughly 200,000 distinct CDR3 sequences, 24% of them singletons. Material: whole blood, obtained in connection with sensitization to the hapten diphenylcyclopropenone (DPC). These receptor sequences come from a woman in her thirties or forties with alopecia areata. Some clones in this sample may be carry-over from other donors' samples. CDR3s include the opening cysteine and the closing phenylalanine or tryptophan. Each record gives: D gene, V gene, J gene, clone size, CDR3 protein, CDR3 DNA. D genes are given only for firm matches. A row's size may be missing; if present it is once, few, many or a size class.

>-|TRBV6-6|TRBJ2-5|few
CASTAPQETQYF
TGTGCCAGCACCGCCCCCCAAGAGACCCAGTACTTC
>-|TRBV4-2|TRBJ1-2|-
CASSQAGGADYGYTF
TGTGCCAGCAGCCAAGCAGGAGGGGCGGACTATGGCTACACCTTC
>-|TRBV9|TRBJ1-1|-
CASSVGQSAGTAFF
TGTGCCAGCAGCGTAGGGCAGTCCGCCGGTACCGCTTTCTTT
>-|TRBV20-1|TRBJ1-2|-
CSAPTVGYGYTF
TGCAGTGCCCCGACCGTAGGCTATGGCTACACCTTC
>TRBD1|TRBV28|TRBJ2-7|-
CASTVGTGAAYEQYF
TGTGCCAGCACCGTGGGGACAGGGGCGGCCTACGAGCAGTACTTC
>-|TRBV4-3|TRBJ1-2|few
CASSQHLGQANYGYTF
TGCGCCAGCAGCCAACATCTGGGTCAGGCTAACTATGGCTACACCTTC
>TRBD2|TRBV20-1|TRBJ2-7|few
CSASRREGLAYEQYF
TGCAGTGCTAGTAGGCGGGAGGGCCTGGCCTACGAGCAGTACTTC
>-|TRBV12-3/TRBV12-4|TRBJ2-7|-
CASMEAEGMVYEQYF
TGTGCCAGCATGGAAGCTGAGGGTATGGTCTACGAGCAGTACTTC
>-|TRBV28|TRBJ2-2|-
CASSLGAPGGTGELFF
TGTGCCAGCAGTTTAGGGGCCCCAGGAGGCACCGGGGAGCTGTTTTTT
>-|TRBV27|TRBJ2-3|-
CTSSFAGDTQYF
TGTACCAGCAGTTTCGCGGGAGATACGCAGTATTTT
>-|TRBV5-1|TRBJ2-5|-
CASSEDQETQYF
TGCGCCAGCAGCGAGGACCAAGAGACCCAGTACTTC
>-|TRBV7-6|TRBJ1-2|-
CASSPAGGYGYTF
TGTGCCAGCAGCCCCGCCGGGGGGTATGGCTACACCTTC
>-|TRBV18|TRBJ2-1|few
CASSQRGPLGDNEQFF
TGTGCCAGCTCTCAACGGGGACCGCTTGGGGACAATGAGCAGTTCTTC
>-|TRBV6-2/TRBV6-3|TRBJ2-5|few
CASSLGPGETQYF
TGTGCCAGCAGTCTTGGGCCAGGGGAGACCCAGTACTTC
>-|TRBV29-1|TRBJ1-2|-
CSVEDGGAGGNGYTF
TGCAGCGTTGAAGATGGTGGGGCGGGGGGAAATGGCTACACCTTC
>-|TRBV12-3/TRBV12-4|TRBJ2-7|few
CASSPIGGEQYF
TGTGCCAGCAGTCCCATAGGGGGCGAGCAGTACTTC
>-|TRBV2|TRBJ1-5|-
CASSEGIGRAQPQHF
TGTGCCAGCAGTGAAGGGATAGGGCGGGCTCAGCCCCAGCATTTT
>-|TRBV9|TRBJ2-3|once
CASSQPSSTDTQYF
TGTGCCAGCAGCCAACCCTCTAGCACAGATACGCAGTATTTT
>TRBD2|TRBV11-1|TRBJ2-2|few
CASSLEISGTSTGELFF
TGTGCCAGCAGCTTAGAGATCTCCGGGACTAGCACCGGGGAGCTGTTTTTT
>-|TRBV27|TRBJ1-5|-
CASSLSGRVGQPQHF
TGTGCCAGCAGTTTATCGGGAAGGGTGGGTCAGCCCCAGCATTTT
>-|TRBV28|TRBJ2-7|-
CASSFSREQYF
TGTGCCAGCAGTTTTAGTCGGGAGCAGTACTTC
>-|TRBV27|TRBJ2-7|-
CASSSISGSHEQYF
TGTGCCAGCAGTTCCATTTCTGGGAGCCACGAGCAGTACTTC
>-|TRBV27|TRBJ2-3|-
CASMGAGADTQYF
TGTGCCAGCATGGGGGCAGGAGCAGATACGCAGTATTTT
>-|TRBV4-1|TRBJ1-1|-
CASSQEREQRKAFF
TGCGCCAGCAGCCAAGAAAGGGAGCAGCGAAAAGCTTTCTTT
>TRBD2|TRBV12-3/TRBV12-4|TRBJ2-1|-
CASSRLASGRGGNEQFF
TGTGCCAGCAGTCGACTCGCTAGCGGGAGAGGAGGCAATGAGCAGTTCTTC
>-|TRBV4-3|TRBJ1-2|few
CASSQDYNDGGYTF
TGCGCCAGCAGCCAAGATTATAACGATGGCGGCTACACCTTC
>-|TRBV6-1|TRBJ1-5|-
CASSDGWEPQHF
TGTGCCAGCAGTGACGGGTGGGAGCCCCAGCATTTT
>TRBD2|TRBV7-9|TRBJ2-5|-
CASSLGTSGKKTQYF
TGTGCCAGCAGCTTAGGGACTAGCGGAAAGAAGACCCAGTACTTC
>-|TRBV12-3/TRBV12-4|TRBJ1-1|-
CASKYRLDGEAFF
TGTGCCAGCAAATATCGCTTGGACGGCGAAGCTTTCTTT
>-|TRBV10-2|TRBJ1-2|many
CASSEYEGWAYGYTF
TGCGCCAGCAGTGAGTACGAAGGGTGGGCCTATGGCTACACCTTC
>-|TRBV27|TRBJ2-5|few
CASSFGGGGRETQYF
TGTGCCAGCAGTTTTGGGGGAGGGGGCAGAGAGACCCAGTACTTC
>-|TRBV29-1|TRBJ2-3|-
CSAKTSTDTQYF
TGCAGCGCCAAAACTAGCACAGATACGCAGTATTTT
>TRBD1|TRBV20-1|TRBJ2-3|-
CSARTTGAGTQYF
TGCAGTGCTAGAACCACAGGGGCCGGTACGCAGTATTTT
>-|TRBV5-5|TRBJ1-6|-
CASRGDSASDSYNSPLHF
TGTGCCAGCAGGGGTGACAGTGCCTCTGACTCCTATAATTCACCCCTCCACTTT
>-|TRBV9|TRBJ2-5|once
CASSPRQGEAQYF
TGTGCCAGCAGCCCCCGGCAGGGAGAGGCCCAGTACTTC
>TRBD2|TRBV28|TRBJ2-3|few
CASSPQRAGGTDTQYF
TGTGCCAGCAGTCCGCAAAGGGCGGGAGGCACAGATACGCAGTATTTT
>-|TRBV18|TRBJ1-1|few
CASSPVGTMNTEAFF
TGTGCCAGCTCACCGGTCGGGACCATGAACACTGAAGCTTTCTTT
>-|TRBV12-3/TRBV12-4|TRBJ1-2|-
CASSSSSRTAYYGYTF
TGTGCCAGCAGTTCATCCAGCCGGACAGCCTACTATGGCTACACCTTC
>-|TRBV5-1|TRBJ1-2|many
CASSLGRGGYGYTF
TGCGCCAGCAGCTTGGGCAGGGGAGGCTATGGCTACACCTTC
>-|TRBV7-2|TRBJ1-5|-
CASSFQGVLSNQPQHF
TGTGCCAGCAGCTTCCAGGGCGTACTTAGCAATCAGCCCCAGCATTTT
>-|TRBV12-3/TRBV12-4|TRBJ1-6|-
CASGAVARGAGSPLHF
TGTGCCAGCGGTGCGGTAGCCCGGGGGGCGGGTTCACCCCTCCACTTT
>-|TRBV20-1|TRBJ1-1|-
CSARGGREAFF
TGCAGTGCTAGGGGGGGGCGGGAAGCTTTCTTT
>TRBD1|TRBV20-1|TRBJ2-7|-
CSAHEGTGSYEQYF
TGCAGTGCCCACGAAGGGACAGGGTCCTACGAGCAGTACTTC
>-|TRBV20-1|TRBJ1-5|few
CSARDERGIGNQPQHF
TGCAGTGCTAGAGATGAGCGGGGAATTGGCAATCAGCCCCAGCATTTT
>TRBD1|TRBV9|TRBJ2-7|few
CASSISGGLEQYF
TGTGCCAGCAGCATATCAGGGGGCCTCGAGCAGTACTTC